The clone carrying this T cell receptor beta chain has a handful of counts. This sample is part of a study of OX40 agonist ivuxolimab in advanced cancers. Overall study context: Having had anti-PD-1, anti-PD-L1 or anti-CTLA-4 therapy before was allowed, and approximately 40% had some. Of the patients, three showed partial responses, one with hepatocellular carcinoma and two with cutaneous melanoma.

Assay: immunoSEQ multiplex PCR; the TCRdb copy retains only in-frame clones and omits some. The data hold approximately 66,000 clones, with around 85% observed a single time. The CDR3 extends over 15 amino acids. The V and J ends lost 9 bases and 2 bases respectively, with 18 bases between them. Germline CDR1 SGHAT, CDR2 FQNNGV. The clonotype was recovered from an adult with an advanced solid tumor such as melanoma, head and neck, liver or kidney cancer. The chain uses TRBV11-2 and TRBJ2-3; D may be TRBD2 (7 bases). The sequencing used CD4+ or CD8+ T cells sorted from blood, collected in a trial of the OX40 agonist ivuxolimab. CDR3 region: CASLGGAGNTDTQYF. The DNA for the CDR3 is TGTGCCAGTCTTGGGGGGGCGGGGAACACAGATACGCAGTATTTT.